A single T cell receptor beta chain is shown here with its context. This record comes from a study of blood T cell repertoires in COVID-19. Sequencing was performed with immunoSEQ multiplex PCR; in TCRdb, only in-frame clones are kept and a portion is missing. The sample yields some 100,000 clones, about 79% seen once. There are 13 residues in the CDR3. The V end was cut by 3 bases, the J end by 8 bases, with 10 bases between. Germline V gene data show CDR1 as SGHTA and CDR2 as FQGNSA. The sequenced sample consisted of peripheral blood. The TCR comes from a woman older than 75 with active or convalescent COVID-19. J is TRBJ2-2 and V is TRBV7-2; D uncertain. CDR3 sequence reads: CASSFVLQGELFF. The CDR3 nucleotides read TGTGCCAGCAGCTTCGTGCTTCAGGGGGAGCTGTTTTTT. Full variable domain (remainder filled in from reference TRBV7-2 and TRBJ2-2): GAGVSQSPSNKVTEKGKDVELRCDPISGHTALYWYRQSLGQGLEFLIYFQGNSAPDKSGLPSDRFSAERTGGSVSTLTIQRTQQEDSAVYLCASSFVLQGELFFGEGSRLTVL.